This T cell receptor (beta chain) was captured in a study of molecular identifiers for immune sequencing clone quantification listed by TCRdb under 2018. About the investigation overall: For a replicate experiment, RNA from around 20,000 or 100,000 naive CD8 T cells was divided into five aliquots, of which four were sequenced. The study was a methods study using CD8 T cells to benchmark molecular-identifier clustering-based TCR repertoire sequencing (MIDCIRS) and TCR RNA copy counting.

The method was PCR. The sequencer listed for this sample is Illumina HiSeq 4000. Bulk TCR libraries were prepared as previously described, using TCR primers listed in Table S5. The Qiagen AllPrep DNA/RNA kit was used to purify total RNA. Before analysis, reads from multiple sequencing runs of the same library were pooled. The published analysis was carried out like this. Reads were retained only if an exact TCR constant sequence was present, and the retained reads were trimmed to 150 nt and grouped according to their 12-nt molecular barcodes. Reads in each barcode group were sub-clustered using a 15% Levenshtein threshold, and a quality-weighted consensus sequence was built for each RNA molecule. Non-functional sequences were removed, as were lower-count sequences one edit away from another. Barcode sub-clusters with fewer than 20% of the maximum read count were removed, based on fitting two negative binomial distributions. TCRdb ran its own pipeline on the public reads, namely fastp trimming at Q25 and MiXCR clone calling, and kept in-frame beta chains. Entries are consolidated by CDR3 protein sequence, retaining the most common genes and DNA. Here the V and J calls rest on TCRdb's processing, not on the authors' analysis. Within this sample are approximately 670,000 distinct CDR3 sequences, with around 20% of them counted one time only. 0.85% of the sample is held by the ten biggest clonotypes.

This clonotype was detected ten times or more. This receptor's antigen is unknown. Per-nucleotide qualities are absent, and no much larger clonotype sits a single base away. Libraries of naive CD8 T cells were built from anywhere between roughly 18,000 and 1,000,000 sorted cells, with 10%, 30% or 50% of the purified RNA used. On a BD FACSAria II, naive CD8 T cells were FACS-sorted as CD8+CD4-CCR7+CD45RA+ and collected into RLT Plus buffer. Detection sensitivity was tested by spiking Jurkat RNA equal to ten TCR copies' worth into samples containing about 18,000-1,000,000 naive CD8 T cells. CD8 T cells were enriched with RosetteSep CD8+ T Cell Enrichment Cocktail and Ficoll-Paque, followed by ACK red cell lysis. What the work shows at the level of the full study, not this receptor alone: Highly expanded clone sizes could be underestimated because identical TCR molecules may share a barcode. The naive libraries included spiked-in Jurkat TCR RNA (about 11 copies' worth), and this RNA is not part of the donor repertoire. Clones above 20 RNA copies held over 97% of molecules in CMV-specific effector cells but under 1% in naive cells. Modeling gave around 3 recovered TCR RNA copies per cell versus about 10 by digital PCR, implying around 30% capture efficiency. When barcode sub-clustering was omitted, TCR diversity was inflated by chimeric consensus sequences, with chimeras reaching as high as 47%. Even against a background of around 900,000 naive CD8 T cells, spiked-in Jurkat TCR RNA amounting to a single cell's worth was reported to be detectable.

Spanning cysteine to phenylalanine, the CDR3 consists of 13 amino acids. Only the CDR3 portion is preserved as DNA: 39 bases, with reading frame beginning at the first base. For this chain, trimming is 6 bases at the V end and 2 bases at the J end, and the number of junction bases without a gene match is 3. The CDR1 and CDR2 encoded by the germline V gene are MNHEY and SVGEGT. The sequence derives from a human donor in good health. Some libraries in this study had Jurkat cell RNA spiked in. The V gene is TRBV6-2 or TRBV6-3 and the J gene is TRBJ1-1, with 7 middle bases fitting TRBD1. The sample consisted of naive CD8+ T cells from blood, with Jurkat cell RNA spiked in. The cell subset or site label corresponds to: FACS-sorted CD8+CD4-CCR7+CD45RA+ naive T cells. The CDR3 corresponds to CASSTGANTEAFF. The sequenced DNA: TGTGCCAGCAGCACAGGGGCAAACACTGAAGCTTTCTTT.